This T cell receptor beta chain comes out of a study of blood T cell repertoires in COVID-19. Study-wide context: T cells, B-cell-depleted T cells, or PBMCs supplied cDNA or gDNA.

As processed by the authors: Reference gene primer amplification gave estimated nucleated cell counts. Method: immunoSEQ multiplex PCR; TCRdb's copy keeps in-frame clones and lacks some. V, J and clone size are those of that table, while D and trimming were read from the DNA. The sample records approximately 290,000 clones, about 85% being singletons. The V gene's germline CDR1 is LGHDT and CDR2 YNNKEL (reference sequence). The CDR3 spans 14 residues. V lost 5 bases and J lost 7, with 14 bases in between. Seattle's enrolled individuals joined amid active infection and were then monitored longitudinally.

Sequenced material: peripheral blood. The TCR comes from a human donor with COVID-19, enrolled during active disease. The donor label of this sample is uncertain. The J gene is TRBJ1-4, the V gene TRBV3-1 (or the pseudogene TRBV3-2); tentatively, D is TRBD1 (6 bases). CDR3 residues: CASSEGGAFEKLFF. In DNA form, the CDR3 reads TGTGCCAGCAGCGAGGGGGGGGCTTTTGAAAAACTGTTTTTT.